These T cell receptor beta chains were read from a single sample in a study of T cell changes during pregnancy in multiple sclerosis. Measured with immunoSEQ multiplex PCR; TCRdb has only the in-frame clones, and not every one. The data show around 65,000 clones, with about 90% seen just once and 1.1% to 1.5% held by the top ten. The sample in question was peripheral blood, obtained in the third trimester of pregnancy. The origin of the receptors is a female donor in good health, enrolled as a control in a pregnancy study. The CDR3 runs from the conserved cysteine through the conserved F or W. D genes are given only for firm matches. Clone size is given for some rows only: seen once, a few or many times, or a class if the clone is expanded.

D gene: NA
V gene: TRBV4-2
J gene: TRBJ2-6
clone size: NA
CDR3 DNA: TGTGCCAGCCAAGGAGACGGAGGCTCTGGGGCCAACGTCCTGACTTTC
CDR3 protein: CASQGDGGSGANVLTF

D gene: NA
V gene: TRBV27
J gene: TRBJ1-4
clone size: NA
CDR3 DNA: TGTGCCAGCAGTCTATACCGGAGAACTAATGAAAAACTGTTTTTT
CDR3 protein: CASSLYRRTNEKLFF

D gene: TRBD1
V gene: TRBV5-6
J gene: TRBJ1-1
clone size: NA
CDR3 DNA: TGTGCCAGCAGCTTGGAGGGCAGGGGGCCTTTGAACACTGAAGCTTTCTTT
CDR3 protein: CASSLEGRGPLNTEAFF

D gene: NA
V gene: TRBV9
J gene: TRBJ1-1
clone size: NA
CDR3 DNA: TGTGCCAGTGGCCCTGAGGTATCTAGTGAAGCTTTCTTT
CDR3 protein: CASGPEVSSEAFF

D gene: NA
V gene: TRBV7-9
J gene: TRBJ1-5
clone size: NA
CDR3 DNA: TGTGCCAGCAGCTTAGTGGGCAGGGAACAGCCCCAGCATTTT
CDR3 protein: CASSLVGREQPQHF

D gene: NA
V gene: TRBV9
J gene: TRBJ1-2
clone size: NA
CDR3 DNA: TGTGCCAGCAGCGTGTTATCGGGTGGTTCTTCTAACTATGGCTACACCTTC
CDR3 protein: CASSVLSGGSSNYGYTF

D gene: TRBD1
V gene: TRBV7-2
J gene: TRBJ1-6
clone size: NA
CDR3 DNA: TGTGCCAGCAGTCCAACAGGGGGCGCAGGTAATTCACCCCTCCACTTT
CDR3 protein: CASSPTGGAGNSPLHF

D gene: NA
V gene: TRBV2
J gene: TRBJ2-7
clone size: few
CDR3 DNA: TGTGCCAGCAGTGAGTCTAGAGGCCCGCCTCCCTACGAGCAGTACTTC
CDR3 protein: CASSESRGPPPYEQYF

D gene: TRBD2
V gene: TRBV7-9
J gene: TRBJ2-1
clone size: NA
CDR3 DNA: TGTGCCAGCAGCGGAACGGGACTAGCGGGGGCTGTTTACAATGAGCAGTTCTTC
CDR3 protein: CASSGTGLAGAVYNEQFF

D gene: NA
V gene: TRBV7-9
J gene: TRBJ2-7
clone size: NA
CDR3 DNA: TGTGCCAGCAGCCCCCGGGACACGAACTACGAGCAGTACTTC
CDR3 protein: CASSPRDTNYEQYF

D gene: TRBD2
V gene: TRBV7-2
J gene: TRBJ2-4
clone size: NA
CDR3 DNA: TGTGCCAGCAGCCCGAGAGGCACGGGACTAGTCGCCAAAAACATTCAGTACTTC
CDR3 protein: CASSPRGTGLVAKNIQYF

D gene: NA
V gene: TRBV5-8
J gene: TRBJ1-4
clone size: NA
CDR3 DNA: TGTGCCAGCAGCTACTCGCCGGCGGCGGGACTCGGCCCGGGTGAAAAACTGTTTTTT
CDR3 protein: CASSYSPAAGLGPGEKLFF

D gene: NA
V gene: TRBV28
J gene: TRBJ2-5
clone size: NA
CDR3 DNA: TGTGCCAGCAGTTCTCCTCCACTAGGATATACCCAGTACTTC
CDR3 protein: CASSSPPLGYTQYF

D gene: TRBD2
V gene: TRBV5-1
J gene: TRBJ2-1
clone size: NA
CDR3 DNA: TGCGCCAGCAGCTTGGGGCTAGCGGTAAACAATGAGCAGTTCTTC
CDR3 protein: CASSLGLAVNNEQFF

D gene: TRBD1
V gene: TRBV10-3
J gene: TRBJ2-7
clone size: few
CDR3 DNA: TGTGCCATCAGTGAACGACCGGGACAGGGGACCTACGAGCAGTACTTC
CDR3 protein: CAISERPGQGTYEQYF

D gene: NA
V gene: TRBV7-9
J gene: TRBJ1-2
clone size: NA
CDR3 DNA: TGTGCCAGCAGCCTCGGGGATTCCTTGGGCTTACATGGCTACACCTTC
CDR3 protein: CASSLGDSLGLHGYTF

D gene: NA
V gene: TRBV28
J gene: TRBJ1-2
clone size: once
CDR3 DNA: TGTGCCAGCAGTTTAATCCCCGGTTCTAACTATGGCTACACCTTC
CDR3 protein: CASSLIPGSNYGYTF

D gene: NA
V gene: TRBV7-8
J gene: TRBJ1-5
clone size: NA
CDR3 DNA: TGTGCCAGCAGCTTACTCCGGCTTGACAGTAGCAATCAGCCCCAGCATTTT
CDR3 protein: CASSLLRLDSSNQPQHF

D gene: TRBD1
V gene: TRBV6-5
J gene: TRBJ1-2
clone size: NA
CDR3 DNA: TGTGCCAGCAGTCCACGGGACAGCTTGCCCTATGGCTACACCTTC
CDR3 protein: CASSPRDSLPYGYTF

D gene: NA
V gene: TRBV7-3
J gene: TRBJ1-2
clone size: NA
CDR3 DNA: TGTGCCAGCACCTCCGGGGATGGCTACACCTTC
CDR3 protein: CASTSGDGYTF

D gene: NA
V gene: TRBV11-2
J gene: TRBJ1-2
clone size: NA
CDR3 DNA: TGTGCCAGCAGCCGGGGGGGCAGGGCCTATGGCTACACCTTC
CDR3 protein: CASSRGGRAYGYTF

D gene: NA
V gene: TRBV6-4
J gene: TRBJ1-2
clone size: NA
CDR3 DNA: TGTGCCAGCAGTTTAGGAACAGGGAGAGACTATGGCTACACCTTC
CDR3 protein: CASSLGTGRDYGYTF

D gene: NA
V gene: TRBV4-2
J gene: TRBJ2-7
clone size: NA
CDR3 DNA: TGTGCCAGCAGCCCCCGCAAGACCGGGACATTGGAGCAGTACTTC
CDR3 protein: CASSPRKTGTLEQYF

D gene: NA
V gene: TRBV2
J gene: TRBJ2-4
clone size: NA
CDR3 DNA: TGTGCCAGCAGGGGTGGGGCATCTCAGTACTTC
CDR3 protein: CASRGGASQYF

D gene: NA
V gene: TRBV4-3
J gene: TRBJ1-3
clone size: NA
CDR3 DNA: TGCGCCAGCAGCCAAGATCGGGAGATAGGAAACACCATATATTTT
CDR3 protein: CASSQDREIGNTIYF

D gene: NA
V gene: TRBV6-1
J gene: TRBJ2-7
clone size: NA
CDR3 DNA: TGTGCCAGCAGGGAGGCAGGAAGCTCCTACGAGCAGTACTTC
CDR3 protein: CASREAGSSYEQYF

D gene: TRBD2
V gene: TRBV4-1
J gene: TRBJ2-1
clone size: once
CDR3 DNA: TGCGCCAGCAGCCACGGACGGTTAGCGGGGGGGCGAAATGAGCAGTTCTTC
CDR3 protein: CASSHGRLAGGRNEQFF

D gene: NA
V gene: TRBV28
J gene: TRBJ1-6
clone size: NA
CDR3 DNA: TGTGCCAGCAGTCAGAGGCATTCACCCCTCCACTTT
CDR3 protein: CASSQRHSPLHF

D gene: TRBD2
V gene: TRBV7-7
J gene: TRBJ2-5
clone size: NA
CDR3 DNA: TGTGCTAGCAGCTTAGTCCTAGCGGGGGGGACGGAGACCCAGTACTTC
CDR3 protein: CASSLVLAGGTETQYF

D gene: TRBD1
V gene: TRBV18
J gene: TRBJ2-7
clone size: NA
CDR3 DNA: TGTGCCAGCTCCGCCGGGACAGGAATTTACGAGCAGTACTTC
CDR3 protein: CASSAGTGIYEQYF

D gene: NA
V gene: TRBV7-2
J gene: TRBJ1-2
clone size: NA
CDR3 DNA: TGTGCCAGCAGCTTACATGGGGCCGGGAGCTATGGCTACACCTTC
CDR3 protein: CASSLHGAGSYGYTF

D gene: NA
V gene: TRBV6-1
J gene: TRBJ1-5
clone size: NA
CDR3 DNA: TGTGCCAGCAGTGAAATCGTCGGGCAGCCCCAGCATTTT
CDR3 protein: CASSEIVGQPQHF

D gene: NA
V gene: TRBV14
J gene: TRBJ2-5
clone size: NA
CDR3 DNA: TGTGCCAGCAGCCCGGGGGTGACCCAGTACTTC
CDR3 protein: CASSPGVTQYF